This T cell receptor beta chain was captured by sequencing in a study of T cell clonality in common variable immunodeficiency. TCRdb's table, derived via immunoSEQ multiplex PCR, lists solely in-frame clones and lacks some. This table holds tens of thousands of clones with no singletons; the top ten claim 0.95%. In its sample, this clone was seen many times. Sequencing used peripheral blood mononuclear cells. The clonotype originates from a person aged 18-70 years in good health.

The sequenced part of the CDR3 DNA is TGTGCCAGCAGTTCTGCCCCTAAGGGGGCC. Encoded protein: CASSSAPKGA. The CDR3 in its entirety is CASSSAPKGALHF. The chain carries TRBV5-6 and TRBJ1-6; possibly TRBD1 for D (6 bases). Sequencing ends 3 residues short of the CDR3 end; the germline J gene provides the rest. Germline values: CDR1 SGHDT, CDR2 YYEEEE. The CDR3 covers 13 residues.